Reported below is one T cell receptor (beta chain). What it binds is unknown. Generated by immunoSEQ multiplex PCR, the TCRdb table keeps only in-frame clones and is missing some. The data hold approximately 500,000 clones, with around 88% observed a single time. Treatment in this sample: around 19 received Ad26.COV2.S at low or high dose, single or two shots; 5 received placebo; per-sample allocation not given. Sampling was performed 63 days after the first vaccine or placebo injection. These data belong to a study of Ad26.COV2.S vaccination and SARS-CoV-2 variants. Study-level results: A substantial breadth of spike-specific CD8+ and CD4+ T cell responses after vaccination has been reported.

The TCR originated in a person between 18 and 59 years old who received the Ad26.COV2.S COVID-19 vaccine or a placebo. Sequences were derived from peripheral blood, sampled in a trial of Ad26.COV2.S vaccine versus placebo.

Here the CDR3 reads CASSSGLLARDEQFF. CDR3 nucleotide sequence: TGTGCCAGCAGTTCGGGACTCCTAGCTCGGGATGAGCAGTTCTTC. The chain has TRBV2 and TRBJ2-1; tentatively, D is TRBD2 (6 bases). CDR1 is SNHLY, CDR2 FYNNEI, per germline. V lost 5 bases and J 8 bases, leaving 19 bases between the germline ends. The CDR3 has 15 amino acids.